This T cell receptor beta chain was recovered during a study of blood T cell repertoires in COVID-19 (dated by TCRdb to 2018 to 2020). About the investigation overall: Samples covering the acute and convalescent phases of COVID-19 were provided by collaborators in the United States, Italy and Spain. The prospective study material was composed of cDNA or gDNA derived from T cells, B-cell-depleted T cells, or PBMCs. Subjects who had been exposed to COVID-19, were actively infected with it, or had recovered from it provided the deeply sampled blood TCRbeta repertoires that made up the dataset. The repertoires were released in a freely available public database meant as a resource for research on the immune response to SARS-CoV-2. The samples were drawn from the first 160 participants of the ongoing ImmuneRACE study and from some 1,300 subjects provided by 6 global collaborators. Nearly every sample came with metadata listing a de-identified subject ID, COVID-19 status, age in years and sex. HLA class I and class II types, where available, came from metadata supplied by the sample provider rather than from assay-based typing. Paper-wide results and their limitations: How much clinical and demographic metadata was included differed by source and by participant, and the metadata was provided uncurated.

Each collaborating institution followed its own protocols to collect whole blood in K2EDTA tubes. For TCRbeta analysis, collaborators shipped samples as frozen whole blood, isolated PBMCs, or DNA extracted from either of those sample types. The table lists this clone with a few counts. Its antigen specificity is not known. Nothing much larger sits one base from this clone, and base qualities are not available. As encoded in the germline V gene, CDR1 is MNHNS while CDR2 is SASEGT. The CDR3 contains 15 residues, cysteine and phenylalanine counted. The DNA shown is the 45-base CDR3, in frame from base 1. V is pared back by 2 bases and J by 4 bases, with 14 bases lying between the germline termini. The immunoSEQ Assay, a bias-controlled multiplex PCR, was used to amplify TCRbeta CDR3 regions from genomic DNA. On the study's bioinformatics: The number of nucleated cells in each sample was estimated from the amplification of reference gene primers within the assay. Sequence reads were collapsed and filtered to measure the absolute abundance of every unique TCRbeta CDR3 rearrangement. For each sample, productive Simpson clonality was calculated as the square root of Simpson's diversity index over productive rearrangements. Here the immuneACCESS table is served through TCRdb, limited to in-frame sequences with V and J called. Missing clones are a known gap in these copies; in checked studies unresolved V genes cover under half, and the rest lacks a known reason. D and trimming were read from the DNA, whereas the V and J calls and clone size are those reported in that table. The sample data list 55,000 to 80,000 clones, and 74% of these were observed just once. The top ten clones comprise under 30% of the sample.

This clonotype originated in an elderly woman with acute or convalescent COVID-19. What was sequenced was peripheral blood. The chain uses TRBV6-1 and TRBJ2-5; TRBD1 is a possible D gene, resting on 6 matching bases. The nucleotide sequence reads TGTGCCAGCAGTGAATATACAGGGATGGGAGAGACCCAGTACTTC. The encoded protein is CASSEYTGMGETQYF.